This T cell receptor (beta chain) was recovered during a study of shared clonotypes between healthy human individuals. TCRdb keeps only in-frame clones here, not all; method: immunoSEQ multiplex PCR. The sample lists about 1 million clones, approximately 70% occurring once. The sequence came from a man aged 18 to 30 in good health. The sequencing input was memory CD4+ T cells sorted from blood. Subset noted: CD45RA-negative fraction.

CDR3 sequence: CASSPPVPPTEAFF. DNA of the CDR3: TGTGCCAGCTCACCACCGGTCCCCCCCACTGAAGCTTTCTTT. The V gene is TRBV18, the J gene TRBJ1-1; the D is unclear. There are 14 residues in the CDR3. Trimming shortened V by 0 bases and J by 4 bases, and 9 bases separated the two germline ends. Germline-derived CDR1 and CDR2 are KGHSH and LQKENI.